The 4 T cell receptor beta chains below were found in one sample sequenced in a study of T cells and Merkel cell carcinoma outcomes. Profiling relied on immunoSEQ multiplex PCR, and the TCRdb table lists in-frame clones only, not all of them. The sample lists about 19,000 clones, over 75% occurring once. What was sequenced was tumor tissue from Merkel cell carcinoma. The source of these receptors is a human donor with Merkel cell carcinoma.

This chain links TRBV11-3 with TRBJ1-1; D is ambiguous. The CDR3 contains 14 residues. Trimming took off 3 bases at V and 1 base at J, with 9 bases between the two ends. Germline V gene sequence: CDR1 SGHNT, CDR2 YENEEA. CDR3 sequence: CASSFHVWNTEAFF. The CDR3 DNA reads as TGTGCCAGCAGCTTCCATGTGTGGAACACTGAAGCTTTCTTT.

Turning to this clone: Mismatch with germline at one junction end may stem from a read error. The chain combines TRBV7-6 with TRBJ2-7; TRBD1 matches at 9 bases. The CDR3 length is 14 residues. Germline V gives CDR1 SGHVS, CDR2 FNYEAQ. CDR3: CASGLRTGDYEQYF. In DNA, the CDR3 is TGTGCCAGCGGCTTAAGGACAGGGGACTACGAGCAGTACTTC.

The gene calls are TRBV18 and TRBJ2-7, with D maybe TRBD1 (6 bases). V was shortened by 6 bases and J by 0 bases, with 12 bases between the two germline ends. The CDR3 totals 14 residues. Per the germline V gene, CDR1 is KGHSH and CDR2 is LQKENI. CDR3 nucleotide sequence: TGTGCCAGCTCCTGGGACACCGTCTCCTACGAGCAGTACTTC. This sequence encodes CASSWDTVSYEQYF.

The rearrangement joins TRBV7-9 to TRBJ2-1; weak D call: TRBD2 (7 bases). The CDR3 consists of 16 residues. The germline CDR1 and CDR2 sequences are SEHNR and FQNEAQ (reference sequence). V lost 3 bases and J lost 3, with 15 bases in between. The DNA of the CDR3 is TGTGCCAGCAGCTTGGGTCCGGGGGGCTACTACAATGAGCAGTTCTTC. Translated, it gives CASSLGPGGYYNEQFF. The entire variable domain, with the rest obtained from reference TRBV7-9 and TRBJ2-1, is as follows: DTGVSQNPRHKITKRGQNVTFRCDPISEHNRLYWYRQTLGQGPEFLTYFQNEAQLEKSRLLSDRFSAERPKGSFSTLEIQRTEQGDSAMYLCASSLGPGGYYNEQFFGPGTRLTVL.